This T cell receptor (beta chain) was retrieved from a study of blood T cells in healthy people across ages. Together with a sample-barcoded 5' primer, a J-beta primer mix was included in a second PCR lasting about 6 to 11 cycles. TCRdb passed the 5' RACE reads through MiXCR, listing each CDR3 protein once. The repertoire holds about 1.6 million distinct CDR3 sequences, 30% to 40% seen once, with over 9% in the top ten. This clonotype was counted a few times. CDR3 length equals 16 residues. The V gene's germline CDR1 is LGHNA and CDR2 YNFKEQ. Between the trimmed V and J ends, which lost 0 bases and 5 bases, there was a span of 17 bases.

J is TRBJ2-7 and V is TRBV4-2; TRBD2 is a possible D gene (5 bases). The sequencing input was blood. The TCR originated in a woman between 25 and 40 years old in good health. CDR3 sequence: CASSQEDPGMVHEQYF. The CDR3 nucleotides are TGTGCCAGCAGCCAAGAGGATCCGGGAATGGTCCACGAGCAGTACTTC.